The 24 T cell receptor beta chains in this list originate from one sample, sequenced in a study of immune heterogeneity within non-small cell lung tumors. TCR beta CDR3 amplification used multiplex PCR with 32 V and 13 J primers. TCRdb recomputed calls from the multiplex PCR reads with MiXCR, one row per CDR3 protein. The sample carries fewer than 8,000 distinct CDR3 sequences, approximately 22% recorded once. The authors used roughly 650 ng of bulk tumor genomic DNA per sample as template. During surgery, several far-apart biopsies were obtained from every primary tumor. Their non-small cell lung cancer was newly diagnosed and untreated, and the patients underwent curative surgery. Sequences were obtained from lung tumor tissue. The receptors stem from a man aged 70 or older with non-small cell lung cancer.

By proportion, this clonotype is medium-sized. The V and J genes are TRBV6-1 and TRBJ2-7; no clear D. Germline V gene lookup returns CDR1 MNHNS and CDR2 SASEGT. With 7 bases removed from V and 3 bases from J, the gap between germline ends came to 16 bases. This CDR3 comprises 14 residues. CDR3 sequence: CASTKSTTNYEQYF. The CDR3 DNA reads as TGTGCCAGCACTAAGAGCACGACAAACTACGAGCAGTACTTC.

This clonotype showed up many times. The chain employs TRBV14 and TRBJ1-1; D is ambiguous. Germline V lookup: CDR1 SGHDN, CDR2 FVKESK. V lost 3 bases and J 4 bases, leaving 9 bases between the germline ends. The CDR3 covers 13 residues. The CDR3 sequence is CASSQGRSTEAFF. The DNA for the CDR3 is TGTGCCAGCAGCCAGGGTAGAAGCACTGAAGCTTTCTTT.

This clonotype occurred a few times. The gene calls are TRBV5-4 and TRBJ2-2, with 14 bases aligning to TRBD2. Trimming took 5 bases from V and 2 from J; bases not matched to a gene: 2. CDR1 SGHNT and CDR2 YYREEE come from the germline V gene (reference sequence). CDR3 length equals 16 residues. The CDR3 sequence is CASRGTSGGNTGELFF. The CDR3 DNA sequence: TGTGCCAGCAGGGGGACTAGCGGGGGAAACACCGGGGAGCTGTTTTTT.

This clonotype is deemed medium-sized. This chain links TRBV20-1 with TRBJ1-5; D not resolved. Trimming pared 2 bases from V and 6 bases from J, leaving 8 bases between. The CDR3 length is 12 residues. Germline CDR1 and CDR2: DFQATT and SNEGSKA (reference sequence). Here the CDR3 reads CSARTGVQPQHF. The CDR3 region has the DNA TGCAGTGCTAGAACCGGGGTTCAGCCCCAGCATTTT.

By frequency in the sample, this clonotype is medium-sized. The genes are TRBV6-2 or TRBV6-3 and TRBJ2-7, with 10 bases aligning to TRBD2. Germline-derived CDR1 and CDR2 are MNHEY and SVGEGT. The CDR3 consists of 15 residues. V was pared by 5 bases and J by 2 bases, with 6 bases of the junction left unmatched. The CDR3 bases are TGTGCCAGCAGTCCTAGCGGGAGCGTCACCTACGAGCAGTACTTC. This encodes CASSPSGSVTYEQYF.

Concerning this clonotype itself: This could be a read error, since a much larger clone is one nucleotide away. V and J are TRBV18 and TRBJ2-1; 7 bases agree with TRBD2. Germline V CDR1 and CDR2: KGHSH, LQKENI. V lost 6 bases to trimming and J lost 11 bases; unmatched junction nucleotides: 10. This CDR3 region has 13 residues. The CDR3 sequence: CASSFAGEGKQFF. In DNA form, the CDR3 reads TGTGCCAGCTCCTTTGCGGGAGAGGGTAAGCAGTTCTTC.

In its sample, this clonotype ranks as medium-sized (0.01 to 0.1%). This chain joins TRBV11-2 and TRBJ2-1, with 8 bases identical to TRBD1. V shed 5 bases, J shed 5 bases, and the junction held 5 bases outside the gene matches. The CDR3 spans 14 residues. Germline V gene lookup returns CDR1 SGHAT and CDR2 FQNNGV. The CDR3 DNA reads TGTGCCAGCAGCCGGACAGGGATCGACAATGAGCAGTTCTTC. This translates into CASSRTGIDNEQFF.

Worth noting for this clonotype: A much larger clone sits a single nucleotide away, making a read error possible. The rearrangement joins TRBV30 to TRBJ1-5, with 10 bases identical to TRBD1. Germline assignment: CDR1 GTSNPN and CDR2 SVGIG (reference sequence). V dropped 5 bases and J dropped 1; count of bases not matched to a gene: 2. The CDR3 spans 14 residues. CDR3 region: CAWDRGRSNQPQHF. The CDR3 coding sequence is TGTGCCTGGGACAGGGGGCGCAGCAATCAGCCCCAGCATTTT.

A few counts support this clonotype. The rearrangement uses TRBV10-3 and TRBJ2-5, with 9 bases matching TRBD1. V was pared by 4 bases and J by 4 bases, with 13 bases of the junction left unmatched. CDR3 length: 17 residues. Germline V lookup: CDR1 ENHRY, CDR2 SYGVKD. CDR3: CAISGGQGQEKRETQYF. In DNA, the CDR3 is TGTGCCATCAGTGGCGGACAGGGGCAGGAGAAAAGAGAGACCCAGTACTTC.

This clonotype ranks as medium-sized (0.01 to 0.1%). The V gene is TRBV27, the J gene TRBJ1-2; the match to TRBD1 covers 9 bases. Germline V gene data show CDR1 as MNHEY and CDR2 as SMNVEV (reference sequence). The CDR3 runs to 15 residues. The V gene end was trimmed by 4 bases and the J gene end by 6 bases; junction bases not matched to a gene: 9. The CDR3 bases are TGTGCCAGCAGTTCCCCCGGACAGGGGAAGAATGGCTACACCTTC. It translates to CASSSPGQGKNGYTF.

In its sample, this clonotype ranks as medium-sized. The chain couples TRBV9 to TRBJ2-7; 9 nucleotides align to TRBD1. Germline V gene lookup returns CDR1 SGDLS and CDR2 YYNGEE. The CDR3 is 13 amino acids. With 3 bases clipped from V and 7 bases from J, the junction kept 5 bases outside the gene matches. The CDR3 nucleotides read TGTGCCAGCAGCGAACAGGGGGCGGGGGAGCAGTACTTC. Translated, it gives CASSEQGAGEQYF.

This clonotype was seen many times. This sequence joins TRBV20-1 and TRBJ2-5, with TRBD2 identical over 10 bases. From germline, CDR1 is DFQATT and CDR2 SNEGSKA (reference sequence). The CDR3 contains 15 residues. The V segment lost 5 bases and the J segment 6 bases; nucleotides outside the gene matches: 12. The CDR3 DNA reads as TGCAGTGCTGGCCCAAGCGGGAGGGCCGGGAAGACCCAGTACTTC. Translating it yields CSAGPSGRAGKTQYF.

By share of the sample, this clonotype is medium-sized. The chain links TRBV11-2 to TRBJ1-6, with TRBD1 identical over 11 bases. Germline V lookup: CDR1 SGHAT, CDR2 FQNNGV. CDR3 length: 16 amino acids. The junction had 9 bases not matched to a gene; V was cut back by 0 bases and J by 14 bases. The DNA for the CDR3 is TGTGCCAGCAGCTTAGATGGACAGGGGGCTATTCACGCCCTCCACTTT. This codes for CASSLDGQGAIHALHF.

This clonotype is medium-sized in the sample. The chain uses TRBV11-2 and TRBJ1-3; D is unresolved. From germline, CDR1 is SGHAT and CDR2 FQNNGV. The CDR3 length is 13 residues. Trimming stripped 3 bases from V and 1 base from J, with 4 bases between. CDR3 bases: TGTGCCAGCAGCTTTCCATCTGGAAACACCATATATTTT. This translates into CASSFPSGNTIYF.

To note about this clonotype: A much larger clone lies a single base off, so this may be a read error. The rearrangement joins TRBV7-2 to TRBJ2-1; D gene ambiguous. The CDR3 spans 15 residues. Germline CDR1 SGHTA, CDR2 FQGNSA. The CDR3 DNA sequence: TGTGCCAGCGGCTTAGATCAGGCATCCTACAATGAGCAGTTCTTC. This codes for CASGLDQASYNEQFF. Supplemented by reference TRBV7-2 and TRBJ2-1, the full variable domain reads GAGVSQSPSNKVTEKGKDVELRCDPISGHTALYWYRQSLGQGLEFLIYFQGNSAPDKSGLPSDRFSAERTGGSVSTLTIQRTQQEDSAVYLCASGLDQASYNEQFFGPGTRLTVL.

This clonotype is termed medium-sized (0.01 to 0.1%). The V and J genes are TRBV5-1 and TRBJ2-7, with 9 bases fitting TRBD2. There are 16 residues in the CDR3. Trimming took 0 bases from V and 0 from J; bases not matched to a gene: 4. Germline V gene sequence: CDR1 SGHRS, CDR2 YFSETQ. The CDR3 spells CASSLAPSGVSYEQYF. The CDR3 nucleotides are TGCGCCAGCAGCTTGGCTCCTAGCGGGGTCTCCTACGAGCAGTACTTC.

This clonotype was detected only once. A much larger clone differs from this one at a single base, so this may be a read error. This rearrangement joins TRBV7-8 to TRBJ2-7, with no clear D. Trimming took 0 bases from V and 6 from J, leaving 18 bases between them. Germline loops: CDR1 SGHVS, CDR2 FQNEAQ. The CDR3 is 16 amino acids. CDR3 coding DNA: TGTGCCAGCAGCTTAGCGCACCGGGTGCCCCCAGCCGAGCAGTACTTC. Translation gives CASSLAHRVPPAEQYF.

A note on this clonotype: A clone one base away is much larger, so this may be a read error. V gene TRBV28 combines with J gene TRBJ1-5; 8 bases are a match to TRBD1. The CDR3 is made up of 14 amino acids. The germline CDR1 and CDR2 sequences are MDHEN and SYDVKM. The CDR3 here is CASRRDRYFQSQHF. The CDR3 bases are TGTGCCAGCCGTCGGGACAGGTATTTTCAGTCCCAGCATTTT.

By its share, this clonotype is medium-sized (0.01 to 0.1%). The genes are TRBV3-1 and TRBJ2-5, with 12 bases that match TRBD2. The CDR3 has 18 residues. CDR1 and CDR2 from the germline V gene are LGHDT and YNNKEL (reference sequence). Unmatched junction bases numbered 11, after V lost 2 bases and J lost 4 bases. The CDR3 sequence: CASSQLAGGLWGVETQYF. The DNA for the CDR3 is TGTGCCAGCAGCCAACTAGCGGGGGGGCTTTGGGGGGTAGAGACCCAGTACTTC.

CDR3 sequence (DNA): TGCAGTGCTAGAGAGCGGGGGTCGGGCTATGGCTACACCTTC. This codes for CSARERGSGYGYTF. The V and J genes are TRBV20-1 and TRBJ1-2, with a weak D call TRBD1 (5 bases). Per germline, CDR1 DFQATT and CDR2 SNEGSKA (reference sequence). With 0 bases removed from V and 4 bases from J, the gap between germline ends came to 12 bases. This CDR3 is built from 14 residues.

This clonotype is medium-sized (0.01 to 0.1%) within its sample. The genes are TRBV18 and TRBJ1-6, with 8 bases matching TRBD1. CDR3 length: 15 amino acids. From germline, CDR1 is KGHSH and CDR2 LQKENI. The V and J ends lost 3 bases and 7 bases, in that order; junction bases with no gene match: 5. CDR3 protein: CASSPPQGENSPLHF. CDR3 DNA sequence: TGTGCCAGCTCACCGCCACAGGGGGAAAATTCACCCCTCCACTTT. Filled out from reference TRBV18 and TRBJ1-6, the complete variable domain reads NAGVMQNPRHLVRRRGQEARLRCSPMKGHSHVYWYRQLPEEGLKFMVYLQKENIIDESGMPKERFSAEFPKEGPSILRIQQVVRGDSAAYFCASSPPQGENSPLHFGNGTRLTVT.

This clonotype is classed as medium-sized. CDR3 sequence: CSVTTGAGSPLHF. The DNA for the CDR3 is TGCAGTGTCACAACAGGGGCGGGATCACCCCTCCACTTT. The chain recombines TRBV20-1 with TRBJ1-6, with 7 bases identical to TRBD1. Germline-derived CDR1 and CDR2 are DFQATT and SNEGSKA (reference sequence). The CDR3 spans 13 residues. V trimming: 7 bases; J trimming: 10 bases; junction bases outside the gene matches: 10.

The chain carries TRBV10-3 and TRBJ2-1; no definite D call. The V end was cut by 6 bases, the J end by 2 bases, with 2 bases between. The germline gives CDR1 ENHRY, CDR2 SYGVKD. CDR3 length equals 11 residues. The CDR3 here is CAIRTYNEQFF. The CDR3 region has the DNA TGTGCCATCAGGACCTACAATGAGCAGTTCTTC.

This clonotype has only a few counts. The chain couples TRBV7-9 to TRBJ2-3, with no clear D. The V and J ends lost 0 bases and 0 bases respectively, with 1 base between them. Germline V gene sequence: CDR1 SEHNR, CDR2 FQNEAQ (reference sequence). The length of the CDR3 is 13 residues. CDR3 bases: TGTGCCAGCAGCTTAGCTAGCACAGATACGCAGTATTTT. Protein product: CASSLASTDTQYF.